This entry concerns a single T cell receptor beta chain. The antigen is undetermined. Trimming stripped 5 bases from V and 1 base from J, with 18 bases between. The germline CDR1 and CDR2 sequences are SGHTA and FQGTGA. The CDR3 consists of 16 residues. These data are taken from a study of cytomegalovirus exposure and HLA in healthy donors. Study findings and constraints: A classifier reportedly called cytomegalovirus status with high sensitivity and specificity. Analysis performed later found more than 15,000 TCR beta sequences associated with HLA alleles at 0.05 false discovery rate. Associated with cytomegalovirus, according to the listing, were 170 or so TCR beta chains.

The PCR ran on 60 Vbeta and 13 Jbeta primers. TCRdb's copy holds only in-frame clones and misses some; the assay was immunoSEQ multiplex PCR. Here the sample spans about 160,000 clones, about 80% being singletons. The chain recombines TRBV7-3 with TRBJ2-7; weak D call: TRBD1 (6 bases). Sequenced: PBMCs. This receptor was obtained from a man younger than 35 in good health and CMV-seropositive. CDR3 coding DNA: TGTGCCAGCAGCCGTCAACAGGGTGCGAGGTCCTACGAGCAGTACTTC. Residues: CASSRQQGARSYEQYF.